This is a list of T cell receptor beta chains from one sample in a study of blood T cell repertoires in COVID-19. Libraries were prepared by immunoSEQ multiplex PCR; TCRdb keeps only in-frame clonotypes and omits some of them. Of fewer than 600,000 clones listed, roughly 87% are singletons. Sequencing used peripheral blood. The origin of the receptors is a man aged 18-30 years with COVID-19, enrolled during active disease. Both conserved end residues are part of each CDR3. D genes are given only for firm matches. Some rows mark clone size as missing; the rest say once, few, many or name a class of expanded clone.

v_gene	len	j_gene	d_gene	abundance	CDR3aa	CDR3nt
TRBV12-3/TRBV12-4	12	TRBJ2-7	NA	NA	CASSLRVYEQYF	TGTGCCAGCAGTTTACGGGTCTACGAGCAGTACTTC
TRBV15	13	TRBJ1-2	NA	NA	CATSTREVHGYTF	TGTGCCACCAGCACCAGGGAAGTCCATGGCTACACCTTC
TRBV4-1	16	TRBJ2-2	TRBD2	NA	CASSQEGTSQTGELFF	TGCGCCAGCAGCCAAGAAGGGACTAGTCAAACCGGGGAGCTGTTTTTT
TRBV10-2	16	TRBJ2-1	NA	NA	CASSESLSPPFNEQFF	TGCGCCAGCAGTGAGTCTCTATCTCCCCCTTTCAATGAGCAGTTCTTC
TRBV19	13	TRBJ1-1	NA	NA	CASSPPASTEAFF	TGTGCCAGTAGTCCTCCCGCTAGTACTGAAGCTTTCTTT
TRBV6-5	14	TRBJ2-3	NA	NA	CASRPEGSKNTQYF	TGTGCCAGCAGACCGGAGGGGTCGAAAAATACGCAGTATTTT
TRBV7-8	16	TRBJ2-3	TRBD2	NA	CASTPSTGGSTDTQYF	TGTGCCAGCACCCCCTCGACGGGAGGGAGCACAGATACGCAGTATTTT
TRBV5-4	15	TRBJ2-5	TRBD2	NA	CASSLRYRGEVVQYF	TGTGCCAGCAGCTTGAGGTATCGGGGGGAGGTTGTCCAGTACTTC
TRBV10-2	10	TRBJ1-6	NA	NA	CASGASPLHF	TGCGCCAGCGGGGCCTCACCCCTCCACTTT
TRBV3-1/TRBV3-2	12	TRBJ1-5	NA	many	CASSSGHQPQHF	TGTGCCAGCAGCTCTGGGCATCAGCCCCAGCATTTT
TRBV5-1	15	TRBJ1-1	NA	NA	CASSLGAGSSTEAFF	TGCGCCAGCAGCTTGGGGGCAGGTTCGAGCACTGAAGCTTTCTTT
TRBV11-3	18	TRBJ2-3	TRBD2	NA	CASSLGTLAGGSTDTQYF	TGTGCCAGCAGCTTAGGGACCTTAGCGGGAGGGAGCACAGATACGCAGTATTTT